This T cell receptor (beta chain) was recovered during a study of blood T cell repertoires in COVID-19 (dated by TCRdb to 2019 to 2021). Background for the entire study: The collaborator samples originated in the United States, Italy and Spain and spanned the acute and convalescent phases of COVID-19. Where available, HLA class I and class II types were taken from metadata supplied by the sample provider and were not determined by assay-based typing. The samples were drawn from the first 160 participants of the ongoing ImmuneRACE study and from 1,254 subjects provided by 6 global collaborators. Subjects who had been exposed to COVID-19, were actively infected with it, or had recovered from it provided the deeply sampled blood TCRbeta repertoires that made up the dataset. A freely available public database, intended as a resource for researchers studying the immune response to SARS-CoV-2, is where the repertoires were released. The material from the prospective study consisted of cDNA or gDNA derived from T cells, B-cell-depleted T cells, or PBMCs. The sample metadata nearly always contained a de-identified subject ID, COVID-19 status, age in years and sex. Study-wide conclusions, independent of this receptor: Clinical and demographic metadata were provided uncurated, with the amount varying by source and participant.

The immunoSEQ Assay, a bias-controlled multiplex PCR, was used to amplify TCRbeta CDR3 regions from genomic DNA. For the original study's pipeline: Nucleated cell counts per sample were estimated from amplification of reference gene primers within the assay. To quantify the absolute abundance of each unique TCRbeta CDR3 rearrangement, sequence reads were collapsed and filtered. Productive Simpson clonality was computed per sample as the square root of Simpson's diversity index over productive rearrangements. The table comes from immuneACCESS by way of TCRdb, which keeps in-frame sequences with V and J called. Part of the clones is missing from these tables; in studies checked, under half for an unresolved V gene and the rest for unknown reasons. That table furnishes V, J and clone size, whereas the DNA furnished D and trimming. The sample records 200,000 to 250,000 clones, around four fifths of which are singletons. The leading ten clones occupy over 15% of the sample.

Whole blood was collected in K2EDTA tubes by collaborating institutions according to the institutions' own protocols. For TCRbeta analysis, collaborator samples were shipped as frozen whole blood, as isolated PBMCs, or as DNA extracted from either sample type. V is pared back by 2 bases and J by 0 bases, with 12 bases lying between the germline termini. Sequences SGHRS (CDR1) and YFSETQ (CDR2) are obtained from the germline V gene. The CDR3 spans 16 residues, from the cysteine through the phenylalanine. Only the CDR3 DNA stays, 48 bases, in frame from base 1. Comments on this clone: This clone's antigen is unknown. Per-base quality was not reported, and no clone a single base away is much larger than it.

Sequenced sample: peripheral blood. The chain was built from TRBV5-1 and TRBJ1-3; the D gene is not confidently resolved. This TCR was recovered from a woman aged 80 or older with active or convalescent COVID-19. CDR3 sequence: CASSFQPGISGNTIYF. The DNA sequence is given as TGCGCCAGCAGCTTCCAACCAGGTATCTCTGGAAACACCATATATTTT. With the rest looked up from the reference TRBV5-1 and TRBJ1-3 genes rather than sequenced, the full variable domain is KAGVTQTPRYLIKTRGQQVTLSCSPISGHRSVSWYQQTPGQGLQFLFEYFSETQRNKGNFPGRFSGRQFSNSRSEMNVSTLELGDSALYLCASSFQPGISGNTIYFGEGSWLTVV.